Below, one T cell receptor beta chain is given with its context. Its target is not known. These data are taken from a study of breast tumors, draining lymph nodes, adjacent tissues. Study-level points and caveats: Data only fit, rather than demonstrated, lymph node origin of most tumor T cells.

TCRdb analysed the multiplex PCR reads with MiXCR anew, one entry per CDR3 protein. Of 25,000 to 40,000 distinct CDR3 sequences listed, less than 65% are singletons. J was trimmed by 7 bases and V by 5 bases; bases with no gene match: 3. CDR3 length equals 12 residues. Germline V CDR1 and CDR2: SGHDT, YYEEEE. The chain joins TRBV5-6 to TRBJ2-3, with TRBD2 identical over 8 bases. This TCR was recovered from a female donor with breast cancer. Some clones in this sample may be carry-over from other donors' samples. Source material: breast tumor tissue. CDR3 sequence reads: CASRAGANTQYF. In DNA, the CDR3 is TGTGCCAGCAGAGCGGGAGCAAATACGCAGTATTTT.